One and the same sample provided the 10 T cell receptor beta chains below, sequenced in a study of vaccination and CD4 T cells after COVID-19. Treatment meaning: roughly 10-day PBMC culture with coronavirus spike peptide pools or control peptides (ViraFEST assay). The antigens these receptors bind are not known. Researchers used the Oncomine TCR Beta short-read assay to sequence DNA from cultured CD4+ T cells. MiXCR was run by TCRdb on the PCR reads, yielding one entry per CDR3 protein. Among fewer than 10,000 distinct CDR3 sequences listed, under 80% were seen once. Sequencing used CD4+ T cells from blood, cultured in vitro. The receptors were sampled from a human donor who had recovered from COVID-19.

This chain connects TRBV28 to TRBJ2-2, with D maybe TRBD1 (5 bases). Trimming removed 7 bases from V and 4 bases from J, with 10 bases in between. Germline CDR1 reads MDHEN; CDR2 reads SYDVKM. The CDR3 is 13 amino acids. CDR3 loop: CASMIGATGELFF. In DNA, the CDR3 is TGTGCCAGCATGATAGGGGCCACCGGGGAGCTGTTTTTT.

Only a few counts were recorded for this clonotype. V gene TRBV6-1 combines with J gene TRBJ2-3; the match to TRBD2 covers 10 bases. The CDR3 is 17 amino acids. Germline V gene lookup returns CDR1 MNHNS and CDR2 SASEGT. V shed 6 bases, J shed 2 bases, and the junction held 11 bases outside the gene matches. CDR3 nucleotides: TGTGCCAGCAGCCCCCAAGGACTAGCGGCGTTCACAGATACGCAGTATTTT. Translating gives CASSPQGLAAFTDTQYF.

This clonotype was seen a handful of times. The gene calls are TRBV27 and TRBJ1-5; 8 nucleotides match TRBD1. V shed 7 bases and J 0 bases; nucleotides not matched to a gene: 14. The CDR3 covers 18 residues. Germline CDR1 and CDR2: MNHEY and SMNVEV (reference sequence). The CDR3 nucleotides read TGTGCCAGCAAAAAAGAACAGGGGGATACCAATAGCAATCAGCCCCAGCATTTT. Its translation: CASKKEQGDTNSNQPQHF.

This chain connects TRBV6-1 to TRBJ1-1; D gene unclear. Trimming took 8 bases from V and 0 from J, leaving 10 bases between them. This CDR3 region has 13 residues. The germline CDR1 and CDR2 sequences are MNHNS and SASEGT. CDR3 DNA: TGTGCCAGCTGGAGGATTCTGAACACTGAAGCTTTCTTT. Translated: CASWRILNTEAFF.

The CDR3 region is CSARVPTSGSRNEQFF. The CDR3 DNA reads TGCAGTGCTAGGGTCCCCACTAGCGGGAGTAGGAATGAGCAGTTCTTC. The V gene is TRBV20-1, the J gene TRBJ2-1; TRBD2 aligns across 11 bases. The CDR3 covers 16 residues. V lost 3 bases, J lost 7 bases, and 11 bases stayed unmatched. Germline V gives CDR1 DFQATT, CDR2 SNEGSKA (reference sequence).

The rearrangement links TRBV27 to TRBJ2-1; D may match TRBD1 or TRBD2 (6 bases each). V was pared by 0 bases and J by 4 bases, with 10 bases between. The CDR3 has 15 residues. Looked up from germline, CDR1 is MNHEY and CDR2 is SMNVEV (reference sequence). CDR3 residues: CASSLSTGAYNEQFF. CDR3 bases: TGTGCCAGCAGTTTATCGACGGGGGCTTACAATGAGCAGTTCTTC.

This clonotype was observed a handful of times. Relative to the germline gene, one junction end is altered; a read error may explain this. J is TRBJ1-1 and V is TRBV7-7; 8 nucleotides align to TRBD1. Looked up from germline, CDR1 is SSHAT and CDR2 is FNYEAQ (reference sequence). The CDR3 runs 15 residues. CDR3 in amino acids: CASSPLDRDVAEAFF. CDR3 nucleotides: TGTGCTAGCAGCCCGTTGGACAGGGATGTTGCTGAAGCTTTCTTT.

The V gene is TRBV12-3 or TRBV12-4, the J gene TRBJ2-3, with TRBD2 as a possible D gene (6 bases). The CDR3 consists of 14 residues. The germline V and J ends were trimmed by 5 bases and 3 bases, with 12 bases remaining between them. For the CDR3, the DNA is TGTGCCAGCAGTCTGGGGACTTTTACAGATACGCAGTATTTT. Amino acids: CASSLGTFTDTQYF.

The chain joins TRBV6-1 to TRBJ1-2, with TRBD1 as a possible D gene (5 bases). The V end was cut by 6 bases, the J end by 4 bases, with 12 bases between. CDR1 and CDR2 (germline): MNHNS, SASEGT. The CDR3 runs 13 residues. The CDR3 region is CASREGTAYGYTF. The DNA of the CDR3 is TGTGCCAGCAGGGAGGGGACGGCCTATGGCTACACCTTC.

This clonotype was counted only a few times. The chain is built from TRBV7-9 and TRBJ1-1, with TRBD1 matching 12 bases. Per the germline V gene, CDR1 is SEHNR and CDR2 is FQNEAQ (reference sequence). CDR3 size: 16 residues. The V and J ends lost 4 bases and 5 bases, in that order; junction bases with no gene match: 8. CDR3 protein: CASSYPGTGGRTEAFF. CDR3 in DNA: TGTGCCAGCAGCTATCCCGGGACAGGGGGCCGGACTGAAGCTTTCTTT.